The 17 T cell receptor beta chains given below trace back to one sample, sequenced in a study of follicular helper T cells after annual influenza vaccination. Libraries were prepared by immunoSEQ multiplex PCR; TCRdb keeps only in-frame clonotypes and omits some of them. The table lists roughly 13,000 clones, around four fifths of them singletons. Specified time point: 2014-2015 season, pre-vaccination. This material consisted of CXCR5- memory CD4+ T cells sorted from blood, taken on the day of influenza vaccination. The receptors stem from an adult who received the influenza vaccine.

CDR3 in amino acids: CAIGGADYEQYF. CDR3 bases: TGTGCCATCGGGGGGGCAGACTACGAGCAGTACTTC. The genes are TRBV10-3 and TRBJ2-7; TRBD2 is a possible D gene (7 bases). V dropped 8 bases and J dropped 3 bases, with 11 bases sitting between them. The CDR3 extends over 12 amino acids. Germline CDR1 is ENHRY and CDR2 is SYGVKD.

The chain combines TRBV6-4 with TRBJ1-2, with TRBD1 matching over 7 bases. The J segment lost 7 bases and the V segment lost 0 bases, leaving 5 bases of the junction unmatched. The CDR3 loop spans 14 amino acids. CDR1 MRHNA and CDR2 SNTAGT come from the germline V gene. For the CDR3, the DNA is TGTGCCAGCAGTGACTCAAGGGGGCTGGGTGGCTACACCTTC. This gives the protein CASSDSRGLGGYTF.

V usage is TRBV5-1 and J usage is TRBJ1-1; the match to TRBD1 covers 7 bases. Per germline, CDR1 SGHRS and CDR2 YFSETQ. The CDR3 runs to 14 residues. With 5 bases clipped from V and 1 base from J, the junction kept 5 bases outside the gene matches. CDR3 DNA sequence: TGCGCCAGCAGGCTCCGGGACAGGAACACTGAAGCTTTCTTT. Translating it yields CASRLRDRNTEAFF.

The rearrangement links TRBV30 to TRBJ2-1; D not certain. The CDR3 contains 12 residues. The V end was cut by 3 bases, the J end by 5 bases, with 8 bases between. Germline V CDR1 and CDR2: GTSNPN, SVGIG (reference sequence). CDR3 protein: CAWSPLNNEQFF. The CDR3 DNA is TGTGCCTGGAGCCCACTCAACAATGAGCAGTTCTTC.

This chain links TRBV6-6 with TRBJ2-7; D possibly corresponds to TRBD2 (5 bases). The CDR3 extends over 15 amino acids. Trimming removed 2 bases from V and 2 bases from J, with 13 bases in between. Germline V gene data show CDR1 as MNHNY and CDR2 as SVGAGI (reference sequence). CDR3 in amino acids: CASSYGRGSPYEQYF. The CDR3 DNA reads as TGTGCCAGCAGTTACGGAAGAGGGAGCCCCTACGAGCAGTACTTC.

The chain couples TRBV5-6 to TRBJ2-3; maybe TRBD1 (5 bases). CDR3 length: 15 amino acids. Germline V CDR1 and CDR2: SGHDT, YYEEEE. V lost 0 bases to trimming and J lost 1 base, with 9 bases between them. The CDR3 loop reads CASSLVAGRTDTQYF. The CDR3 DNA reads TGTGCCAGCAGCTTGGTGGCAGGGCGCACAGATACGCAGTATTTT.

The genes are TRBV19 and TRBJ2-7; a weak D match, TRBD2 (6 bases). Germline CDR1 LNHDA, CDR2 SQIVND (reference sequence). The length of the CDR3 is 15 residues. V lost 2 bases, J lost 2 bases, and 13 bases lay in between. The CDR3 DNA is TGTGCCAGTAGTATACGGGACGGGGAGGCCTACGAGCAGTACTTC. Its translation is CASSIRDGEAYEQYF.

This clone was seen only a few times. This chain uses TRBV19 with TRBJ1-6; a possible D gene is TRBD1 (6 bases). The V gene lost 4 bases and the J gene lost 9 bases, with 13 bases spanning the gap. This CDR3 region has 14 residues. Germline V gene sequence: CDR1 LNHDA, CDR2 SQIVND (reference sequence). CDR3 sequence reads: CASSTQGGGSPLHF. The DNA of the CDR3 is TGTGCCAGTAGTACACAGGGAGGCGGTTCACCCCTCCACTTT.

This sequence joins TRBV7-6 and TRBJ2-1; 9 nucleotides match TRBD1. The J segment lost 6 bases and the V segment lost 5 bases, leaving 26 bases of the junction unmatched. In germline, CDR1 is SGHVS, CDR2 FNYEAQ. The CDR3 sequence is 21 residues long. CDR3 loop: CASSRFRGDRESYYRFNEQFF. CDR3 DNA: TGTGCCAGCAGCCGATTTAGGGGGGACAGGGAATCTTACTACCGGTTCAATGAGCAGTTCTTC.

V gene TRBV18 combines with J gene TRBJ1-2; D possibly corresponds to TRBD1 (6 bases). Germline CDR1 reads KGHSH; CDR2 reads LQKENI. This CDR3 contains 14 residues. The V end was cut by 0 bases, the J end by 3 bases, with 8 bases between. The CDR3 sequence is CASSPPDRYYGYTF. CDR3 DNA: TGTGCCAGCTCACCACCGGACAGATACTATGGCTACACCTTC.

This chain joins TRBV7-8 and TRBJ2-3; 10 nucleotides line up with TRBD1. Germline values: CDR1 SGHVS, CDR2 FQNEAQ. The CDR3 has 14 amino acids. Trimming at V came to 5 bases and at J to 4 bases, leaving 3 bases not matched to a gene. For the CDR3, the DNA is TGTGCCAGCAGCCGTGGACAGGGGGCAGATACGCAGTATTTT. As protein: CASSRGQGADTQYF.

The V and J genes are TRBV19 and TRBJ1-4; weak D call: TRBD1 (6 bases). V was cut by 6 bases and J by 7 bases, with 18 bases left in between. Germline V lookup: CDR1 LNHDA, CDR2 SQIVND (reference sequence). The CDR3 totals 15 residues. The CDR3 protein is CASSPLTGTSEKLFF. The DNA of the CDR3 is TGTGCCAGTAGCCCCTTGACAGGAACAAGTGAAAAACTGTTTTTT.

The chain has TRBV29-1 and TRBJ1-2; 8 bases agree with TRBD1. With V trimmed by 3 bases and J by 4 bases, 7 bases remained unmatched. CDR1 is SQVTM and CDR2 is ANQGSEA in the germline V gene. This CDR3 spans 14 amino acids. For the CDR3, the DNA is TGCAGCGTTGATGACAGGGGAGGTACCTATGGCTACACCTTC. Translating it yields CSVDDRGGTYGYTF.

The CDR3 protein is CASSLRVSRGYTF. CDR3 coding DNA: TGTGCCAGCAGCTTACGGGTGTCTCGTGGCTACACCTTC. The chain recombines TRBV11-2 with TRBJ1-2; no firm D call. The CDR3 length is 13 residues. CDR1 is SGHAT and CDR2 is FQNNGV in the germline V gene. Trimming left V 2 bases short and J 7 bases short, with 11 bases between.

This clone was recorded once. The chain has TRBV7-9 and TRBJ1-4, with D possibly matching TRBD1 (5 bases). The CDR3 spans 15 residues. From germline, CDR1 is SEHNR and CDR2 FQNEAQ (reference sequence). Trimming shortened V by 6 bases and J by 0 bases, and 11 bases separated the two germline ends. The CDR3 reads CASRSQGTTNEKLFF. The CDR3 DNA follows: TGTGCCAGCAGGTCCCAGGGCACAACTAATGAAAAACTGTTTTTT.

The chain is built from TRBV5-8 and TRBJ2-1; 11 bases are shared with TRBD2. The CDR3 runs 16 residues. V trimming: 3 bases; J trimming: 5 bases; junction bases outside the gene matches: 7. Looked up from germline, CDR1 is SGHTS and CDR2 is YDEGEE. The CDR3 DNA sequence: TGTGCCAGCAGCTCCGTCCTGACTAGCGGGGACAATGAGCAGTTCTTC. This sequence encodes CASSSVLTSGDNEQFF.

The rearrangement links TRBV29-1 to TRBJ1-1, with D unresolved. V lost 2 bases and J 2 bases, leaving 3 bases between the germline ends. The germline CDR1 and CDR2 sequences are SQVTM and ANQGSEA. The CDR3 runs 11 residues. The CDR3 sequence: CSVETNTEAFF. The CDR3 coding sequence is TGCAGCGTTGAAACAAACACTGAAGCTTTCTTT.